What follows are 24 T cell receptor beta chains derived from one specimen sequenced in a study of cytomegalovirus exposure and HLA in healthy donors. With 60 Vbeta and 13 Jbeta primers, the PCR was carried out. The data were produced by immunoSEQ multiplex PCR, yet TCRdb's version contains in-frame clones alone and is incomplete. Counted here are fewer than 250,000 clones, almost 80% occurring once; the ten biggest clones make up approximately 1.8%. Sample: PBMCs. These receptors were obtained from a male donor in good health and CMV-seronegative.

The chain carries TRBV28 and TRBJ2-2; 8 nucleotides match TRBD1. The CDR3 totals 14 residues. Germline CDR1 is MDHEN and CDR2 is SYDVKM. Germline trimming cut 3 bases from V and 6 bases from J; bases unmatched to any gene: 3. The CDR3 spells CASSFQGAPGELFF. DNA for the CDR3: TGTGCCAGCAGTTTCCAGGGGGCACCCGGGGAGCTGTTTTTT.

The rearrangement uses TRBV5-4 and TRBJ2-7; weak D call: TRBD1 (8 bases). CDR1 is SGHNT and CDR2 is YYREEE in the germline V gene (reference sequence). The CDR3 has 14 residues. V shed 0 bases and J shed 6 bases, with 13 bases lying between them. The CDR3 DNA follows: TGTGCCAGCAGCTTGGGACAGGGGAGGGGCGAGCAGTACTTC. This encodes CASSLGQGRGEQYF.

Only a few counts were recorded for this clone. The chain employs TRBV9 and TRBJ2-1; 7 bases line up with TRBD1. The CDR3 covers 15 residues. The germline V gene encodes CDR1 SGDLS and CDR2 YYNGEE. Unmatched junction bases numbered 1, after V lost 0 bases and J lost 1 base. The CDR3 spells CASSVGRGSYNEQFF. CDR3 coding DNA: TGTGCCAGCAGCGTAGGCAGGGGGTCCTACAATGAGCAGTTCTTC.

The V call is TRBV28, the J call TRBJ2-7; D perhaps matches TRBD1 (5 bases). Germline CDR1 MDHEN, CDR2 SYDVKM. The V end lost 2 bases, the J end lost 2 bases, and 13 bases lay between the germline ends. This CDR3 contains 15 residues. The CDR3 protein is CASSLMRQGAYEQYF. The DNA of the CDR3 is TGTGCCAGCAGTTTAATGCGACAAGGGGCCTACGAGCAGTACTTC. The full variable domain, its missing parts supplied by reference TRBV28 and TRBJ2-7, is DVKVTQSSRYLVKRTGEKVFLECVQDMDHENMFWYRQDPGLGLRLIYFSYDVKMKEKGDIPEGYSVSREKKERFSLILESASTNQTSMYLCASSLMRQGAYEQYFGPGTRLTVT.

The chain links TRBV27 to TRBJ1-2; 8 positions agree with TRBD1. V lost 5 bases, J lost 4 bases, and 9 bases stayed unmatched. This CDR3 is 15 amino acids long. Germline CDR1 and CDR2: MNHEY and SMNVEV (reference sequence). The DNA for the CDR3 is TGTGCCAGCAGTGCCTCTCAGGGGGCGCGCTATGGCTACACCTTC. It is translated as CASSASQGARYGYTF.

This chain joins TRBV2 and TRBJ1-4; 9 bases are a match to TRBD1. The CDR3 is 17 amino acids. The J segment lost 0 bases and the V segment lost 7 bases, leaving 9 bases of the junction unmatched. Germline V gives CDR1 SNHLY, CDR2 FYNNEI. CDR3 sequence (DNA): TGTGCCAGCACTGGGGACAGGGATCGCGCAACTAATGAAAAACTGTTTTTT. Its translation is CASTGDRDRATNEKLFF. Based on the CDR3 plus reference TRBV2 and TRBJ1-4, the full variable domain is EPEVTQTPSHQVTQMGQEVILRCVPISNHLYFYWYRQILGQKVEFLVSFYNNEISEKSEIFDDQFSVERPDGSNFTLKIRSTKLEDSAMYFCASTGDRDRATNEKLFFGSGTQLSVL.

To note about this clone: Within the sample, other DNA sequences also encode this same CDR3. The rearrangement uses TRBV28 and TRBJ2-7, with D unresolved. V shed 8 bases and J shed 4 bases, with 6 bases lying between them. Per germline, CDR1 MDHEN and CDR2 SYDVKM. The CDR3 spans 10 residues. Here the CDR3 reads CASGQYEQYF. CDR3 nucleotide sequence: TGTGCCAGCGGCCAATACGAGCAGTACTTC.

This sequence joins TRBV7-3 and TRBJ2-1; the match to TRBD2 covers 9 bases. V dropped 3 bases and J dropped 0; count of bases not matched to a gene: 9. There are 18 residues in the CDR3. CDR1 is SGHTA and CDR2 is FQGTGA in the germline V gene. CDR3 in DNA: TGTGCCAGCAGCTTCACCGGGACTAGCCAAATCTCCTACAATGAGCAGTTCTTC. Encoded protein: CASSFTGTSQISYNEQFF.

This rearrangement joins TRBV4-1 to TRBJ2-7; 7 positions match TRBD2. Germline V gene data show CDR1 as MGHRA and CDR2 as YSYEKL. CDR3 length: 15 amino acids. The trim removed 2 bases at V and 3 bases at J, leaving 7 bases unmatched. CDR3 nucleotide sequence: TGCGCCAGCAGCCAAACCCCCGCGGGGGTCTACGAGCAGTACTTC. It yields the protein CASSQTPAGVYEQYF.

This clone was counted only a few times. This chain links TRBV12-5 with TRBJ1-2, with D possibly being TRBD1 (5 bases). In germline, CDR1 is LGHNT, CDR2 FRNRAP. The CDR3 loop spans 13 amino acids. The ends were cut back, 7 bases at V and 8 bases at J, with 17 bases in the middle. The CDR3: CASDQRGGVGYTF. DNA for the CDR3: TGTGCTAGTGACCAAAGGGGTGGTGTGGGCTACACCTTC.

V usage is TRBV9 and J usage is TRBJ2-1; 10 bases align to TRBD2. Germline V lookup: CDR1 SGDLS, CDR2 YYNGEE. This CDR3 spans 13 amino acids. The ends lost 5 bases at V and 7 bases at J; junction bases unmatched: 3. The CDR3 DNA is TGTGCCAGCAGTCTAGCGGGAGTTAATGAGCAGTTCTTC. This encodes CASSLAGVNEQFF.

J is TRBJ1-4 and V is TRBV6-5; D gene ambiguous. Trimming took off 3 bases at V and 8 bases at J, with 13 bases between the two ends. This CDR3 has 14 residues. CDR1 and CDR2 from the germline V gene are MNHEY and SVGAGI. The CDR3: CASSYIGAGEKLFF. DNA for the CDR3: TGTGCCAGCAGTTATATAGGAGCTGGGGAAAAACTGTTTTTT.

This chain links TRBV7-9 with TRBJ2-7; D gene ambiguous. The V and J ends lost 1 base and 7 bases respectively, with 14 bases between them. Germline V lookup: CDR1 SEHNR, CDR2 FQNEAQ (reference sequence). The CDR3 is 14 amino acids. The CDR3 loop is CASSLVSRIGEQYF. The CDR3 bases are TGTGCCAGCAGCTTAGTTAGCCGAATTGGGGAGCAGTACTTC. Combining the CDR3 with reference TRBV7-9 and TRBJ2-7 gives the whole variable domain DTGVSQNPRHKITKRGQNVTFRCDPISEHNRLYWYRQTLGQGPEFLTYFQNEAQLEKSRLLSDRFSAERPKGSFSTLEIQRTEQGDSAMYLCASSLVSRIGEQYFGPGTRLTVT.

Note on this clone: Compared with germline, one end of the junction differs, possibly owing to a read error. V usage is TRBV6-6 and J usage is TRBJ1-2, with 8 bases identical to TRBD1. This CDR3 has 14 amino acids. The V gene's germline CDR1 is MNHNY and CDR2 SVGAGI (reference sequence). In nucleotides, the CDR3 is TGTGCCAGCACTTACCCCGACAGGGGCTATGGCTACACCTTC. It is translated as CASTYPDRGYGYTF.

The chain carries TRBV27 and TRBJ2-7, with a possible D match to TRBD2 (6 bases). The CDR3 runs 15 residues. Germline CDR1 MNHEY, CDR2 SMNVEV (reference sequence). Trimming stripped 6 bases from V and 4 bases from J, with 19 bases between. CDR3 nucleotides: TGTGCCAGCAGGCGGGACGGGACTGGCACTTACGAGCAGTACTTC. As protein: CASRRDGTGTYEQYF.

The chain links TRBV7-9 to TRBJ2-1; 9 bases align to TRBD2. With V trimmed by 5 bases and J by 8 bases, 4 bases remained unmatched. The V gene's germline CDR1 is SEHNR and CDR2 FQNEAQ (reference sequence). The CDR3 extends over 13 amino acids. CDR3 residues: CASSGLARDEQFF. For the CDR3, the DNA is TGTGCCAGCAGCGGACTAGCGCGCGATGAGCAGTTCTTC.

V and J are TRBV27 and TRBJ2-1, with a weak D call TRBD2 (6 bases). Trimming took off 5 bases at V and 4 bases at J, with 9 bases between the two ends. The CDR3 spans 13 residues. Germline values: CDR1 MNHEY, CDR2 SMNVEV (reference sequence). The CDR3 protein is CASSLGGYNEQFF. CDR3 sequence (DNA): TGTGCCAGCAGTCTCGGGGGATACAATGAGCAGTTCTTC.

The CDR3 is CASSVGLALFNEQFF. CDR3 nucleotide sequence: TGTGCCAGCAGCGTGGGACTAGCCCTCTTCAATGAGCAGTTCTTC. The rearrangement links TRBV9 to TRBJ2-1; 9 nucleotides match TRBD2. Germline lookup yields CDR1 SGDLS and CDR2 YYNGEE. V was clipped by 2 bases and J by 6 bases; unmatched bases: 6. This CDR3 spans 15 amino acids.

This chain connects TRBV28 to TRBJ1-1; no firm D call. The germline V and J ends were trimmed by 3 bases and 0 bases, with 5 bases remaining between them. The CDR3 is made up of 13 amino acids. Looked up from germline, CDR1 is MDHEN and CDR2 is SYDVKM. The CDR3 DNA reads TGTGCCAGCAGTTTCCTTATGAACACTGAAGCTTTCTTT. This translates into CASSFLMNTEAFF.

This clone turned up a few times. The rearrangement joins TRBV14 to TRBJ2-7; 7 positions agree with TRBD2. V was clipped by 1 base and J by 3 bases; unmatched bases: 6. Per germline, CDR1 SGHDN and CDR2 FVKESK. There are 15 residues in the CDR3. The CDR3 DNA reads TGTGCCAGCAGCCAAGGGGCTAGCGGATACTACGAGCAGTACTTC. This gives the protein CASSQGASGYYEQYF. Variable domain in full (rest from reference TRBV14 and TRBJ2-7): EAGVTQFPSHSVIEKGQTVTLRCDPISGHDNLYWYRRVMGKEIKFLLHFVKESKQDESGMPNNRFLAERTGGTYSTLKVQPAELEDSGVYFCASSQGASGYYEQYFGPGTRLTVT.

The chain couples TRBV27 to TRBJ1-1, with a tentative D call TRBD1 (6 bases). The V end lost 4 bases, the J end lost 7 bases, and 10 bases lay between the germline ends. The CDR3 length is 12 residues. Germline values: CDR1 MNHEY, CDR2 SMNVEV (reference sequence). The CDR3 is CASSSGTNEAFF. The CDR3 DNA reads as TGTGCCAGCAGTTCAGGGACAAATGAAGCTTTCTTT.

This chain links TRBV28 with TRBJ2-4; D might be TRBD1 (6 bases). Trimming removed 4 bases at V and 5 bases at J, with 12 bases between. The length of the CDR3 is 14 residues. Looked up from germline, CDR1 is MDHEN and CDR2 is SYDVKM. CDR3 region: CASSSTGMENIQYF. CDR3 nucleotide sequence: TGTGCCAGCAGTTCAACAGGGATGGAAAACATTCAGTACTTC.

CDR3 in amino acids: CASSFVGEGSYNEQFF. The CDR3 region has the DNA TGTGCCAGCAGTTTTGTGGGGGAGGGCTCCTACAATGAGCAGTTCTTC. The gene calls are TRBV28 and TRBJ2-1, with 7 bases fitting TRBD2. The CDR3 runs 16 residues. Germline-derived CDR1 and CDR2 are MDHEN and SYDVKM. The J segment lost 0 bases and the V segment lost 3 bases, leaving 5 bases of the junction unmatched.

J is TRBJ1-1 and V is TRBV6-6; TRBD1 matches at 9 bases. The CDR3 contains 15 residues. Germline V gives CDR1 MNHNY, CDR2 SVGAGI (reference sequence). The ends lost 0 bases at V and 5 bases at J; junction bases unmatched: 4. CDR3 DNA: TGTGCCAGCAGTTACTCGGGACAGGGTAAGACTGAAGCTTTCTTT. Protein sequence: CASSYSGQGKTEAFF.